This T cell receptor beta chain emerged from a study of human T cells and chemical hapten exposure. Time point described: patch test 1, 2 weeks after DPC sensitization. Stated treatment: therapeutic diphenylcyclopropenone sensitization with weekly scalp DPC. TCRdb reprocessed the RACE reads via MiXCR and lists one record per CDR3 protein. Of about 49,000 distinct CDR3 sequences listed, less than 10% are singletons. Germline loops: CDR1 SQVTM, CDR2 ANQGSEA. This CDR3 has 13 amino acids. Study-wide findings and caveats: Having alopecia, the donors may differ immunologically from healthy people.

Remarks on this clonotype: Its antigen is as yet unknown. At one boundary the junction diverges from the germline segment, which might be a read error.

Sequences were derived from whole blood, sampled in connection with sensitization to the hapten diphenylcyclopropenone (DPC). This receptor was obtained from a woman in her forties or fifties with alopecia areata. Some clones in this sample may be carry-over from other donors' samples. The gene calls are TRBV29-1 and TRBJ1-1, with D tentatively TRBD1 (6 bases). CDR3 sequence reads: CSAGAGRNAEAFF. In DNA, the CDR3 is TGCAGCGCAGGGGCGGGCCGGAACGCTGAAGCTTTCTTT.